This T cell receptor beta chain derives from a study of shared clonotypes between healthy human individuals (dated by TCRdb to about 2020). For context, the study as a whole: The cohort comprised two women and a few men aged 18 to 49 years. Different laboratories and diverse techniques were used to prepare libraries and sequence TCR repertoires, to increase sequencing depth and limit assay-specific biases. Between about 0.94 and 8.9 billion PBMCs per donor were obtained by leukapheresis. Per donor, three plates each were used for CD4 naive and CD4 memory, two for CD8 naive, and one for CD8 memory. To estimate repertoire size and how much clonotypes are shared between individuals, the study performed deep sequencing of blood TCR repertoires from a few healthy adults.

CDR1 SGHTS and CDR2 YDEGEE were looked up in the germline V gene. From the cysteine up to the phenylalanine, the CDR3 has a length of 11 residues. The kept DNA is CDR3 alone, 33 bases in frame from the first base. V loses 5 bases, J loses 3 bases, and the germline ends lie 3 bases apart. Using the deep immunoSEQ assay, TCR CDR3 regions were amplified from genomic DNA by multiplex PCR. Extracted genomic DNA from each cell subset was distributed evenly across all wells of several immunoSEQ 96-well plates, and each plate was treated as a replicate. For sorted subsets, each replicate PCR was loaded with approximately 190 ng genomic DNA, equivalent to some 27,000 T cell genomes. The purified libraries were quantified using a Qubit 3.0 fluorometer, sized with a Bioanalyzer 2100, and then quantified again using the KAPA Library Quantification kit. A separate single-read 150-cycle Illumina NextSeq 550 flow cell was used to sequence each immunoSEQ 96-well plate. The source study handled its data this way. Because the immunoSEQ output held only junctional sequences and lacked quality scores, the filtering could not match the filtering applied to full-length reads. Sequences were annotated with PyIR, a Python wrapper for IgBLAST v1.9, using IMGT germline references to assign V/J genes and CDR3. Any read was removed if the V/J assignment was weak (E-value above 1e-6), the CDR3 was missing, or the read contained stop codons, out-of-frame junctions, or ambiguous translated residues. V3J clonotypes were defined as sequences sharing the same inferred V gene, J gene, and CDR3 amino acid sequence. Percentage overlap between repertoires was computed as shared unique clonotypes divided by the size of the smaller repertoire. Richness of each repertoire was evaluated using RTK rarefaction, the Chao1 estimator, and Recon v2.1 estimates of unobserved clonotypes. OLGA was used to compute generation probabilities for all TCRbeta clonotypes that the gDNA method yielded from a few donors. Not all clones reach the TCRdb copy of this immuneACCESS table, which keeps in-frame sequences only. Checked studies attribute under half of the gap to unresolved V genes and leave the rest unexplained. V and J calls and clone size are those listed in that table; D and trimming were worked out from the DNA. For this sample there are about 800,000 clones; 90% to 97% appear just once. The top ten clonotypes cover about 0.22% of the sample.

CD8 naive samples were CD45RO-negative cells positively selected for CCR7, giving a CD45RA+CCR7+ population that excluded TemRA cells. Healthy HIV-negative adults with no recently reported acute infections or vaccinations were included as donors. All donors were Caucasian adults living in Nashville, Tennessee, USA. After blood collection by leukapheresis, PBMCs were isolated using Ficoll-Histopaque density gradient centrifugation and then cryopreserved in the vapor phase of liquid nitrogen. Analytical flow cytometry was used to check the purity and quantity of every magnetically sorted T cell population. Each sorted fraction had its genomic DNA isolated and then quantified by UV absorbance on a Nanodrop 2000c. What the research found in general, with its limitations: Even with the large sequencing depth, rarefaction of the sorted-subset datasets indicated that sequencing was incomplete. Compared with non-shared clonotypes, clonotypes shared by all four sorted-subset donors had higher generation probabilities. Naive subsets generally had larger estimated clonotype richness than memory subsets. Sharing across a few donors was observed for approximately 4.6% of naive CD4, 3% to 3.5% of naive CD8, around 2.5% of memory CD4, and about 0.4% of memory CD8 clonotypes. Because the study included a small number of donors, the genetic and exposure-history diversity represented was limited. Only blood was sampled, and tissue TCR repertoires likely differ from those in blood. Pairwise subsampling led to the expectation that sequencing depth would affect the degree of clonotype sharing among donors.

The sample holds one count of this clone. The antigen this receptor binds is unknown. Nothing much larger sits one base from this clone, and base qualities are not available. Sequencing was performed on naive CD8+ T cells sorted from blood. The intended sense of this specimen's cell subset or site label: CD45RA+CCR7+. The source is a man aged 25 to 45 in good health. This chain is built from TRBV5-8 and TRBJ2-1; the D gene assignment is ambiguous. The DNA reads as follows: TGTGCCAGCAGATACTACAATGAGCAGTTCTTC. It codes for CASRYYNEQFF.